Listed below are T cell receptor beta chains from one sample, sequenced in a study of T cells after posttransplantation cyclophosphamide. Method: immunoSEQ multiplex PCR; TCRdb's copy keeps in-frame clones and lacks some. The table lists around 9,900 clones, about 91% of them singletons. Sequences were obtained from memory CD4+ T cells sorted from PBMCs. All receptors come from a woman in her sixties in good health, CMV-negative, and a related stem cell transplant donor. Each CDR3 is given with its conserved first and last residue. Size values are once, few and many counts, or a class for expanded clones, and some rows have none.

J gene	clone size	V gene	CDR3 protein
TRBJ2-1	NA	TRBV9	CASSVGSGLFNEQFF
TRBJ1-4	NA	TRBV2	CASRGQGEKLFF
TRBJ2-2	NA	TRBV19	CASSIGTTNTGELFF
TRBJ1-2	NA	TRBV6-6	CASIAETGGYTF
TRBJ2-5	few	TRBV5-1	CASSFIAGVQETQYF
TRBJ2-1	NA	TRBV9	CASSVAGAVEQFF
TRBJ2-1	NA	TRBV2	CASRVGNTRSTEQFF
TRBJ2-5	NA	TRBV5-1	CASNGDRGETQYF
TRBJ2-5	NA	TRBV7-7	CASSSTWGLQETQYF
TRBJ2-2	NA	TRBV6-5	CASSYISSGVNGELFF
TRBJ2-1	few	TRBV5-6	CASSPPGGTGNEQFF
TRBJ1-6	NA	TRBV25-1	CASSENRQVYNSPLHF
TRBJ2-2	NA	TRBV5-1	CASSLGLAGGPDTGELFF
TRBJ2-5	NA	TRBV5-8	CASSLGARGYQETQYF
TRBJ2-5	few	TRBV7-9	CASSPQETQYF